The rows below give T cell receptor beta chains drawn from one sample of a study of cytomegalovirus exposure and HLA in healthy donors. Method: immunoSEQ multiplex PCR; TCRdb's copy keeps in-frame clones and lacks some. This sample has around 300,000 clones, with just over 70% found just once. Material for sequencing was PBMCs. Every receptor here comes from a female donor in good health and CMV-seronegative. The CDR3 runs from the conserved cysteine through the conserved F or W. The order of the fields is V gene, J gene, D gene, clone size, CDR3 DNA, CDR3 protein. A D gene is named only where the DNA matches it firmly. Some rows mark clone size as missing; the rest say once, few, many or name a class of expanded clone.

TRBV4-1	TRBJ1-5	.	.	TGCGCCAGCAGCCAGGGCCCGCTAATGCCCCAGCATTTT	CASSQGPLMPQHF
TRBV19	TRBJ1-5	TRBD1	.	TGTGCCAGTAGTCTGACAGGGGGCGCAGAGCCCCAGCATTTT	CASSLTGGAEPQHF
TRBV30	TRBJ1-4	TRBD1	.	TGTGCCTGGAGCCCAAAAACGACAAGACAGGGGGAAAAACTGTTTTTT	CAWSPKTTRQGEKLFF
TRBV10-3	TRBJ2-4	.	once	TGTGCCATCAGTGCCAGGGTAACCAAAAACATTCAGTACTTC	CAISARVTKNIQYF
TRBV5-1	TRBJ1-2	TRBD1	.	TGCGCCAGCAGTACAGGGGAGCGTGGCTACACCTTC	CASSTGERGYTF
TRBV2	TRBJ2-7	TRBD1	.	TGTGCCAGCAGTTTTAAGGGACAGGGAACGGACGAGCAGTACTTC	CASSFKGQGTDEQYF
TRBV9	TRBJ2-1	TRBD2	.	TGTGCCAGCAGCTCCAGAGCGGGAGCCTTTCTTAATGAGCAGTTCTTC	CASSSRAGAFLNEQFF
TRBV13	TRBJ2-7	.	.	TGTGCCAGCAGCTTACAGGTCATCGACGAGCAGTACTTC	CASSLQVIDEQYF
TRBV19	TRBJ1-1	.	few	TGTGCCAGTAGTCAACAGGGATGGGACACTGAAGCTTTCTTT	CASSQQGWDTEAFF
TRBV11-2	TRBJ2-7	TRBD2	.	TGTGCCAGCAGCGCGGGACTAGCTCTCGAGCAGTACTTC	CASSAGLALEQYF
TRBV21-1	TRBJ1-5	.	.	TGTGCCAGCAGCAATGAGACAGATAGCAATCAGCCCCAGCATTTT	CASSNETDSNQPQHF
TRBV11-2	TRBJ1-2	.	.	TGTGCCAGCAGCCGAACAGGGAACTATGGCTACACCTTC	CASSRTGNYGYTF
TRBV6-1	TRBJ2-7	TRBD1	.	TGTGCCAGCAGAGTCACGGGACAGGGGCCCTACGAGCAGTACTTC	CASRVTGQGPYEQYF
TRBV18	TRBJ2-2	.	once	TGTGCCAGCTCACGGAGCGGGCAGAACACCGGGGAGCTGTTTTTT	CASSRSGQNTGELFF
TRBV5-1	TRBJ2-7	TRBD2	few	TGCGCCAGCAGCTTTAAAGGAACGGGACTAGCGGGAGTACCCCACGAGCAGTACTTC	CASSFKGTGLAGVPHEQYF
TRBV5-1	TRBJ2-7	.	.	TGCGCCAGCAGCTTGGGATCCGCCGGGACACTTCACTACGAGCAGTACTTC	CASSLGSAGTLHYEQYF
TRBV11-3	TRBJ2-3	.	.	TGTGCCAGCCAGATCACAGATACGCAGTATTTT	CASQITDTQYF
TRBV2	TRBJ1-2	TRBD1	.	TGTGCCAGCAGAGGGGGCCGGTCCTATGGCTACACCTTC	CASRGGRSYGYTF
TRBV19	TRBJ1-5	TRBD1	once	TGTGCCAGTAGATCAACAGGGGGGGTTGCTCAGCCCCAGCATTTT	CASRSTGGVAQPQHF
TRBV18	TRBJ2-7	TRBD2	few	TGTGCCAGCTCACCACCTAGCGGGGTGTACGAGCAGTACTTC	CASSPPSGVYEQYF
TRBV18	TRBJ1-5	TRBD1	few	TGTGCCAGCTCACCCGGGACAGGGAGCCAGCCCCAGCATTTT	CASSPGTGSQPQHF
TRBV2	TRBJ1-1	.	.	TGTGCCAGCTGCGCCCGAGGAGGGGGGGGCTTGAACACTGAAGCTTTCTTT	CASCARGGGGLNTEAFF
TRBV13	TRBJ2-5	TRBD2	.	TGTGCCAGCAGCTTAGGCGGGACTAGCGGGAGGTATAGAGAGACCCAGTACTTC	CASSLGGTSGRYRETQYF
TRBV10-2	TRBJ2-5	.	once	TGCGCCAGCAGTGAGTCGAGGACAGCACAAGAGACCCAGTACTTC	CASSESRTAQETQYF
TRBV4-1	TRBJ2-3	.	few	TGCGCCAGCAGCTATCGACCTCCGACTAGCACAGATACGCAGTATTTT	CASSYRPPTSTDTQYF
TRBV5-1	TRBJ1-1	.	.	TGCGCCAGCAGCTTGTCAGGGGTTGACACTGAAGCTTTCTTT	CASSLSGVDTEAFF
TRBV7-2	TRBJ2-7	TRBD2	.	TGTGCCAGCGGATGGCGGGAGGGGCCCTACGAGCAGTACTTC	CASGWREGPYEQYF
TRBV29-1	TRBJ1-2	.	.	TGCAGCCACGTAGGGGTGATGGGCTACACCTTC	CSHVGVMGYTF
TRBV11-1	TRBJ2-5	TRBD2	.	TGTGCCAGCAGCTCCGGGACTAGCGGGTACCAAGAGACCCAGTACTTC	CASSSGTSGYQETQYF